This T cell receptor (beta chain) derives from a study of PD-1 blockade in mismatch repair-deficient tumors (dated by TCRdb to the late 2010s). Context from the whole study: Between late 2013 and September 2016, the trial enrolled roughly 86 consecutive patients with roughly twelve types of mismatch repair-deficient cancer, all of whom had received prior treatment and were progressing. Deep sequencing of TCR CDR3 regions was used to track tumor-associated T cell clones in peripheral blood of patients responding to PD-1 blockade. The study at large found these results: Clones residing in the tumor, which were often undetectable in blood before treatment, expanded quickly after pembrolizumab and then contracted, generally before radiologic responses.

The library was produced with the immunoSEQ multiplex PCR assay. TCRdb's version of the immuneACCESS table is confined to in-frame rearrangements and falls short of the full clone set. An unresolved V gene accounts for under half of the shortfall where checked; the remainder is of unknown origin. The table for this sample lists about 100,000 clones; 70% to 85% of them were counted only once. Approximately 6.7% of the sample is held by the ten biggest clonotypes. Including the terminal cysteine and phenylalanine, the CDR3 comprises 17 residues. Only the CDR3 DNA is retained, 51 bases long and in frame from the first base. CDR1 is given as SEHNR and CDR2 as FQNEAQ, both from the germline V gene (reference sequence). V loses 2 bases at its end and J loses 3 bases; junction bases beyond the gene matches: 6. Points on this clone: This clone's antigen is unknown. Within one base of it there is no much larger clone, and no base qualities were kept.

For each enrolled patient, mismatch repair deficiency was established using either polymerase chain reaction or immunohistochemistry. TCR sequencing was carried out for a few patients who responded to pembrolizumab therapy. Pembrolizumab PD-1 blockade was prospectively tested in advanced mismatch repair-deficient cancers, regardless of tissue of origin, in the phase II trial. Peripheral blood T cell samples were collected serially, before PD-1 blockade began and at several time points afterward. The timing of each blood sample was reported as weeks after the first dose of pembrolizumab. The receptor was isolated from an adult with mismatch repair-deficient cancer. The rearranged chain carries TRBV7-9 and TRBJ2-2, and TRBD2 aligns with 10 junction nucleotides. The starting material was peripheral blood, obtained about eight months after starting pembrolizumab. The CDR3 region has the sequence CASSLPAGGPHTGELFF. The nucleotide sequence reads TGTGCCAGCAGCTTACCAGCGGGAGGGCCCCACACCGGGGAGCTGTTTTTT.